The 4 T cell receptor beta chains below come from one sample, sequenced in a study of CD8 T cells in Susac syndrome. RNA amounts of 0.5 to 1 ug underwent reverse transcription with random hexamers. TCRdb passed the immunoSEQ multiplex PCR reads through MiXCR, listing each CDR3 protein once. The sample records some 150,000 distinct CDR3 sequences, roughly 95% being singletons. Sequenced material: CD4+ T cells from PBMCs. These receptors all stem from a human donor with Susac syndrome.

This clonotype was observed once. The chain joins TRBV12-3 or TRBV12-4 to TRBJ2-1; 15 nucleotides match TRBD2. CDR3 length: 14 residues. Trimming cost V 7 bases and J 8 bases; bases outside gene matches: 3. The CDR3 nucleotides read TGTGCCAGCATCGGGACTAGCGGGGGGTATGAGCAGTTCTTC. It codes for CASIGTSGGYEQFF.

The chain links TRBV25-1 to TRBJ2-1, with D hard to call. CDR1 and CDR2 (germline): MGHDK, SYGVNS. The CDR3 has 13 residues. Trimming shortened V by 3 bases and J by 7 bases, and 10 bases separated the two germline ends. CDR3: CASSDDSPNEQFF. The CDR3 nucleotides are TGTGCCAGCAGTGATGATAGTCCAAATGAGCAGTTCTTC.

The chain employs TRBV19 and TRBJ2-3, with no clear D. Germline V gene sequence: CDR1 LNHDA, CDR2 SQIVND (reference sequence). Trimming shortened V by 10 bases and J by 1 base, and 12 bases separated the two germline ends. There are 13 residues in the CDR3. The CDR3 region is CATTPGRTDTQYF. CDR3 DNA sequence: TGTGCCACCACTCCCGGCCGCACAGATACGCAGTATTTT.

V is TRBV5-4 and J is TRBJ2-1; TRBD2 agrees at 12 bases. This CDR3 spans 15 amino acids. V trimming: 5 bases; J trimming: 2 bases; junction bases outside the gene matches: 2. CDR1 and CDR2 from the germline V gene are SGHNT and YYREEE (reference sequence). In nucleotides, the CDR3 is TGTGCCAGCAGTTGGACTAGCGGGGCCTACAATGAGCAGTTCTTC. This sequence encodes CASSWTSGAYNEQFF.